This T cell receptor beta chain was documented in a study of control samples from healthy donors and cancer patients. Germline V gives CDR1 SEHNR, CDR2 FQNEAQ (reference sequence). The CDR3 spans 14 residues. V dropped 3 bases and J dropped 1 base, with 9 bases sitting between them. Using immunoSEQ multiplex PCR, the repertoire was profiled, and TCRdb retains in-frame clones only, with some absent. The sample has tens of thousands of clones, about nine tenths seen once. Input material: PBMCs. The V call is TRBV7-9, the J call TRBJ1-1; no definite D call. This sequence originates from a man in his 60s with colorectal cancer. The CDR3: CASSFTGSNTEAFF. The CDR3 DNA reads TGTGCCAGCAGCTTTACCGGGTCGAACACTGAAGCTTTCTTT.